This is a list of T cell receptor beta chains from one sample in a study of neoadjuvant anti-PD-1 for oral cavity cancer. The data were produced by immunoSEQ multiplex PCR, yet TCRdb's version contains in-frame clones alone and is incomplete. The sample holds approximately 37,000 clones, around 38% seen once. Material: tumor tissue, obtained after nivolumab (anti-PD-1) treatment. All receptors come from a person aged 40 to 85 with oral cavity squamous cell carcinoma. Both conserved end residues are part of each CDR3. The order of the fields is clone size, J gene, D gene, CDR3 length, V gene, CDR3 protein, CDR3 DNA. A D gene is named only where the DNA matches it firmly. Not every row has a clone size; where given, it reads once, few, many or a size class.

NA,TRBJ1-1,NA,14,TRBV11-2,CASSSIAGFTEAFF,TGTGCCAGCAGCTCCATAGCGGGGTTCACTGAAGCTTTCTTT
NA,TRBJ1-5,NA,13,TRBV7-3,CASSGNVNQPQHF,TGTGCCAGCAGCGGTAACGTGAATCAGCCCCAGCATTTT
once,TRBJ2-7,NA,14,TRBV4-1,CASSPWGRIYEQYF,TGCGCCAGCAGCCCTTGGGGCCGAATCTACGAGCAGTACTTC
NA,TRBJ1-2,NA,12,TRBV14,CASSQQGYGYTF,TGTGCCAGCAGCCAACAGGGCTATGGCTACACCTTC
NA,TRBJ1-5,NA,14,TRBV4-1,CASSQESRGQPQHF,TGCGCCAGCAGCCAAGAAAGTCGAGGCCAGCCCCAGCATTTT
NA,TRBJ2-7,NA,13,TRBV30,CAWSVLGPYEQYF,TGTGCCTGGAGTGTTTTAGGGCCCTACGAGCAGTACTTC
NA,TRBJ2-5,NA,15,TRBV19,CASSLGGSVGETQYF,TGTGCCAGTAGTCTGGGGGGATCCGTTGGAGAGACCCAGTACTTC
few,TRBJ2-7,TRBD1,16,TRBV5-1,CASSLEVGTGGNEQYF,TGCGCCAGCAGCTTGGAGGTAGGGACAGGGGGCAACGAGCAGTACTTC
NA,TRBJ2-7,NA,16,TRBV5-1,CASSPRGRGSTYEQYF,TGCGCCAGCAGCCCGAGGGGACGGGGAAGTACCTACGAGCAGTACTTC
NA,TRBJ1-4,NA,15,TRBV19,CASSIDRARDEKLFF,TGTGCCAGTAGTATAGATCGGGCCCGGGATGAAAAACTGTTTTTT
NA,TRBJ1-2,TRBD1,15,TRBV5-1,CASSLGGQDHYGYTF,TGCGCCAGCAGCTTGGGGGGACAGGACCACTATGGCTACACCTTC
NA,TRBJ1-4,NA,11,TRBV29-1,CSVEAGGKLFF,TGCAGCGTTGAAGCGGGGGGAAAACTGTTTTTT